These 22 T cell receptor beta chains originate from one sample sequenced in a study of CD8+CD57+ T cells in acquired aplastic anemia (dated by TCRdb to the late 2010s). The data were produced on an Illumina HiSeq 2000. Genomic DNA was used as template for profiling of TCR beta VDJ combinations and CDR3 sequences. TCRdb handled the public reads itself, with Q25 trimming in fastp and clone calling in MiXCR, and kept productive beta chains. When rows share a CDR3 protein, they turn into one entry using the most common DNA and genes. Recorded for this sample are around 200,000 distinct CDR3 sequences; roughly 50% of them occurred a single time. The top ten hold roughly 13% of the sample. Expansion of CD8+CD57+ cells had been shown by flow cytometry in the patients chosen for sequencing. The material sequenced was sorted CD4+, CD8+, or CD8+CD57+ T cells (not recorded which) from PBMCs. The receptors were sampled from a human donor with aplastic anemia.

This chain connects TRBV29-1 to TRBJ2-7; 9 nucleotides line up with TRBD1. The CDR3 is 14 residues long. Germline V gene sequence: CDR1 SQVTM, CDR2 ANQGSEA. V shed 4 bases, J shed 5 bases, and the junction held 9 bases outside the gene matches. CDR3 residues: CSVATGTGRNEQYF. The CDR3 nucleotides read TGCAGCGTTGCCACCGGGACAGGGAGAAACGAGCAGTACTTC.

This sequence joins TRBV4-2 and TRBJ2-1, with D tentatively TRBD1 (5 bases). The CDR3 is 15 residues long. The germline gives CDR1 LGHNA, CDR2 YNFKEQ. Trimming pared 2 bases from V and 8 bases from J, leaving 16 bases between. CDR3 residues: CASSQIRVAWDEQFF. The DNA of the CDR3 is TGTGCCAGCAGCCAAATCAGGGTCGCGTGGGATGAGCAGTTCTTC.

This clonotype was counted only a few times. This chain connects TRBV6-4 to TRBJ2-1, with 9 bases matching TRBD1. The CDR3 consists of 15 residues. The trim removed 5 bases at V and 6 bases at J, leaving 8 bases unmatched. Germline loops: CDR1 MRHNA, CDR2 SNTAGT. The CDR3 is CASSPTGGLLNEQFF. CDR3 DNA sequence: TGTGCCAGCAGTCCAACAGGGGGCTTGCTCAATGAGCAGTTCTTC.

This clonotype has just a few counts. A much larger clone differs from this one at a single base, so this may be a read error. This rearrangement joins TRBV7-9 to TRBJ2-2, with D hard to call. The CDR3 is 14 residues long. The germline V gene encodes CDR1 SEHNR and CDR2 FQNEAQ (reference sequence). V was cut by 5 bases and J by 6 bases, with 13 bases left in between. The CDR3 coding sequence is TGTGCCAGCAGCCAATTACAGATGCCCGGGGAGCTGTTTTTT. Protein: CASSQLQMPGELFF.

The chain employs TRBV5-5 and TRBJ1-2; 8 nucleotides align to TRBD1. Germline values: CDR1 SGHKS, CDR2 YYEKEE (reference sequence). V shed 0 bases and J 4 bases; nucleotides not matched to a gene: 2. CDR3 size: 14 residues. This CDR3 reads CASSLVGTGYGYTF. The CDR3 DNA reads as TGTGCCAGCAGCTTGGTCGGGACAGGCTATGGCTACACCTTC.

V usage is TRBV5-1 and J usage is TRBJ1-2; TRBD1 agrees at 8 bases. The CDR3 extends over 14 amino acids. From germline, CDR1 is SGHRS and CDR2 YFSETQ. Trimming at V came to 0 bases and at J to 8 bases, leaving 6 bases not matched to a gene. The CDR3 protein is CASSLGRTGTGYTF. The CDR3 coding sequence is TGCGCCAGCAGCTTGGGACGGACAGGGACCGGCTACACCTTC. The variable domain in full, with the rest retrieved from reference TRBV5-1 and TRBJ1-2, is KAGVTQTPRYLIKTRGQQVTLSCSPISGHRSVSWYQQTPGQGLQFLFEYFSETQRNKGNFPGRFSGRQFSNSRSEMNVSTLELGDSALYLCASSLGRTGTGYTFGSGTRLTVV.

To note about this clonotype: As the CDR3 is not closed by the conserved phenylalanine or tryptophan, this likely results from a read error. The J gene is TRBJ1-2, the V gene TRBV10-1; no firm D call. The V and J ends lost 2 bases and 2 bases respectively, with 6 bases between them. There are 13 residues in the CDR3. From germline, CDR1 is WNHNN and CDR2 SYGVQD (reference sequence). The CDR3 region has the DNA TGCGCCAGCAGTGAGCGACCCAACTATGGCTACACCTTA. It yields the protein CASSERPNYGYTL.

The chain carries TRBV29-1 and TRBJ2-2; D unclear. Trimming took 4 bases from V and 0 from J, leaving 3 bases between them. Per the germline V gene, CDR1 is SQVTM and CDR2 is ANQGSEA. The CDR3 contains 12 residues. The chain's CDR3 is CSVVPNTGELFF. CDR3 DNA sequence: TGCAGCGTTGTTCCGAACACCGGGGAGCTGTTTTTT.

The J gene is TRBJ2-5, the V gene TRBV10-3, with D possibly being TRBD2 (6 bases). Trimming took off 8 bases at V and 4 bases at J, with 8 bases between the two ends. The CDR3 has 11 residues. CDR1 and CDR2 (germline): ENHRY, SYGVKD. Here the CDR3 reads CAIRGRETQYF. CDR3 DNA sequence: TGTGCCATCCGGGGGAGAGAGACCCAGTACTTC.

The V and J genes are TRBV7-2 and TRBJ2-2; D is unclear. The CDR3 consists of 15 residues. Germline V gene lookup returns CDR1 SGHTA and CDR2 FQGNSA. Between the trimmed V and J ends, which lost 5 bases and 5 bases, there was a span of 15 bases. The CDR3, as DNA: TGTGCCAGCAGCCGAGCCCGTGGTGGGACCGGGGAGCTGTTTTTT. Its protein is CASSRARGGTGELFF.

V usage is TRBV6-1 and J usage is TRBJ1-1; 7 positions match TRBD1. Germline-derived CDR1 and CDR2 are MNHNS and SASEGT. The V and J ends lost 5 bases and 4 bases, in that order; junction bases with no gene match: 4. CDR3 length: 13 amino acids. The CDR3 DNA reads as TGTGCCAGCAGTCGGGGGACAGCCACTGAAGCTTTCTTT. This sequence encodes CASSRGTATEAFF.

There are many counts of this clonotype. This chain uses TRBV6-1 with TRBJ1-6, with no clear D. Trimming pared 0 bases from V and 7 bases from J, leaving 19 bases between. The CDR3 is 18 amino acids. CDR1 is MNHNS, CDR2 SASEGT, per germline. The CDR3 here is CASSEALPGGGANSPLHF. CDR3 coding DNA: TGTGCCAGCAGTGAAGCGCTTCCGGGTGGAGGTGCCAATTCACCCCTCCACTTT.

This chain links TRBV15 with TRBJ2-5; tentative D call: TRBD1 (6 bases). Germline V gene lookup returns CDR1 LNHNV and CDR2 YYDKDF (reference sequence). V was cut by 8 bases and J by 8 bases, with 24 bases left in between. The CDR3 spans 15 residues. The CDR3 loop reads CATGGRSHSGNTQYF. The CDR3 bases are TGTGCCACCGGGGGCAGGAGCCACTCTGGAAACACCCAGTACTTC.

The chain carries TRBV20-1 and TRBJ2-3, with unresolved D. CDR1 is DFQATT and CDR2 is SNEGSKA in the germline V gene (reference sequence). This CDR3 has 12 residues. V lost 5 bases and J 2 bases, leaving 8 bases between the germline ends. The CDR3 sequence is CSAPDVTDTQYF. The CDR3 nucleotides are TGCAGTGCTCCGGACGTCACAGATACGCAGTATTTT.

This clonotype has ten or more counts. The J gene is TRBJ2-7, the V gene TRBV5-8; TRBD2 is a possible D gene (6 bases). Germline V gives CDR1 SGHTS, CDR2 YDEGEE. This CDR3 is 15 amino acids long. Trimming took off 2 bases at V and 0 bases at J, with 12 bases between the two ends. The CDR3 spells CASSFGGANSYEQYF. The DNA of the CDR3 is TGTGCCAGCAGCTTTGGCGGGGCCAACTCCTACGAGCAGTACTTC.

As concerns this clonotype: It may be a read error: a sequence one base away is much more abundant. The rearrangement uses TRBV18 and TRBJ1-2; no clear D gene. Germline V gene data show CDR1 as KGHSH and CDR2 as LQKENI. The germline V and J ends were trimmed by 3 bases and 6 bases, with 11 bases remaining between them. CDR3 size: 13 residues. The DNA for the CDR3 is TGTGCCAGCTCACCCAGGACGTCAGATGGCTACACCTTC. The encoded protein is CASSPRTSDGYTF.

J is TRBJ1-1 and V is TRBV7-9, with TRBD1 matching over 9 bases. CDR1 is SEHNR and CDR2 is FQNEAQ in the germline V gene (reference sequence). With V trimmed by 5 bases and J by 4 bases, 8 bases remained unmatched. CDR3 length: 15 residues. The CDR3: CASSPDRGGVTEAFF. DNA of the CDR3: TGTGCCAGCAGCCCCGACAGGGGGGGAGTCACTGAAGCTTTCTTT.

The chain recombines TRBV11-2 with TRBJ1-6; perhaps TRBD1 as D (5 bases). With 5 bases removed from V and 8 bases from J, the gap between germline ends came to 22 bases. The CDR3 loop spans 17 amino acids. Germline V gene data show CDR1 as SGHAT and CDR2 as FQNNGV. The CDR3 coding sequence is TGTGCCAGCAGCCTACCCGAAGGGTGGGGGATTGATTCACCCCTCCACTTT. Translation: CASSLPEGWGIDSPLHF.

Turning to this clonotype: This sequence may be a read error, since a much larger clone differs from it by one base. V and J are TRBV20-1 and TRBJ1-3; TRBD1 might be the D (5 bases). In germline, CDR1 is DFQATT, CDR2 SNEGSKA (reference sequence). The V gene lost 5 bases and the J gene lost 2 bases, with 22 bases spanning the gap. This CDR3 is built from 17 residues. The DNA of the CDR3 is TGCAGTGCTGGAGGGGCGGTTAATTCAAGCCCTGGAAACACCATATATTTT. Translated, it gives CSAGGAVNSSPGNTIYF.

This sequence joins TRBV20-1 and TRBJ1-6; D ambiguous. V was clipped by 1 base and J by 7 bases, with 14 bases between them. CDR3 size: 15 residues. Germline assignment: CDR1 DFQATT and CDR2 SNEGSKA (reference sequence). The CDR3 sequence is CSARVGGAFNSPLHF. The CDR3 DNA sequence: TGCAGTGCTAGAGTAGGTGGAGCTTTCAATTCACCCCTCCACTTT.

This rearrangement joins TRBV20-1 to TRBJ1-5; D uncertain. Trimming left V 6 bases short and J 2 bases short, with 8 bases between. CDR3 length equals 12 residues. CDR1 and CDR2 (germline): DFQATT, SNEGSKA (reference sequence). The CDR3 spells CSAAGGNQPQHF. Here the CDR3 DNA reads TGCAGTGCCGCGGGTGGCAATCAGCCCCAGCATTTT.

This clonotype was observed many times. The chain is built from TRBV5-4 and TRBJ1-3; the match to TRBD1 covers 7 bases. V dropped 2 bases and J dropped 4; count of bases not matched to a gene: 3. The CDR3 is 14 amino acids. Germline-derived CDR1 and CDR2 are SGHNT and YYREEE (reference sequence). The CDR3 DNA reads TGTGCCAGCAGCTTACAGGGGTCCGGAAACACCATATATTTT. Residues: CASSLQGSGNTIYF. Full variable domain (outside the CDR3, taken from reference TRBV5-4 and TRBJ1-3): ETGVTQSPTHLIKTRGQQVTLRCSSQSGHNTVSWYQQALGQGPQFIFQYYREEENGRGNFPPRFSGLQFPNYSSELNVNALELDDSALYLCASSLQGSGNTIYFGEGSWLTVV.